This T cell receptor (beta chain) was identified in a study of shared clonotypes between healthy human individuals. Per the germline V gene, CDR1 is SGHTA and CDR2 is FQGTGA. The CDR3 covers 19 residues. Trimming cost V 3 bases and J 1 base; bases outside gene matches: 14. This table comes from immunoSEQ multiplex PCR, and its TCRdb copy is limited to in-frame clones, with some not included. The profile shows 2 million to 2.5 million clones, under 95% of them singletons. V and J are TRBV7-3 and TRBJ2-4; 8 nucleotides agree with TRBD2. The TCR comes from a man in his late teens or twenties in good health. Some clones in this sample may be carry-over from other donors' samples. The sample was naive CD4+ T cells from PBMCs. Subset meaning: CD45RA+ positively selected. The CDR3 DNA follows: TGTGCCAGCAGCTTTCAAGGGACTAGGGTCTGTTTGGCCAAAAACATTCAGTACTTC. It is translated as CASSFQGTRVCLAKNIQYF.